The TCR beta chain described here comes from a study of CD8 T cells in Susac syndrome. Random hexamers were used to reverse transcribe an amount of roughly 0.45 to 1 ug RNA. By means of immunoSEQ multiplex PCR, TCR beta CDR3 spanning 54 Vbeta and 13 Jbeta underwent amplification. Each CDR3 protein is one row after TCRdb ran MiXCR on the immunoSEQ multiplex PCR reads. The sample holds tens of thousands of distinct CDR3 sequences, approximately 95% seen once. Germline V CDR1 and CDR2: MGHDK, SYGVNS. This CDR3 has 15 amino acids. Between the trimmed V and J ends, which lost 4 bases and 5 bases, there was a span of 17 bases.

This chain joins TRBV25-1 and TRBJ2-5, with D perhaps matching TRBD1 (6 bases). The source material was CD8+ T cells from PBMCs. The sequence was obtained from a human donor with Susac syndrome. The CDR3 DNA is TGTGCCAGCAGTGGAGGGGGACATTTTAAGGAGACCCAGTACTTC. Its protein product is CASSGGGHFKETQYF.